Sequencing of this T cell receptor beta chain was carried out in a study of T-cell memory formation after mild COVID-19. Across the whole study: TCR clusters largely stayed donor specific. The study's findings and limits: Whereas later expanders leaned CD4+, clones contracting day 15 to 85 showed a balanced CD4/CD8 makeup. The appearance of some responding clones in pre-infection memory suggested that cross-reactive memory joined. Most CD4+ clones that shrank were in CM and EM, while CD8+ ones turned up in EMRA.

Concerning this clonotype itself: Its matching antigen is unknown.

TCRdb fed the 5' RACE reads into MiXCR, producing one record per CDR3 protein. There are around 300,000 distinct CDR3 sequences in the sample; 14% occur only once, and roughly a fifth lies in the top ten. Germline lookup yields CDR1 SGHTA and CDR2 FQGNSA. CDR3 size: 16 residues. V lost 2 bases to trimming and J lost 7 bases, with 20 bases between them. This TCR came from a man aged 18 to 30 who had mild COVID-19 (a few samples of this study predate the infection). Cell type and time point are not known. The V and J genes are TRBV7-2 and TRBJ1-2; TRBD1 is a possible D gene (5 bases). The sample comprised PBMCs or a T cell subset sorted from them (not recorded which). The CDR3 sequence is CASSLLEGLGYRGYTF. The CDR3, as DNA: TGTGCCAGCAGCTTACTCGAGGGGCTCGGGTATCGTGGCTACACCTTC. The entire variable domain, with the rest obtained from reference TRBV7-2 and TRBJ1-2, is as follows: GAGVSQSPSNKVTEKGKDVELRCDPISGHTALYWYRQSLGQGLEFLIYFQGNSAPDKSGLPSDRFSAERTGGSVSTLTIQRTQQEDSAVYLCASSLLEGLGYRGYTFGSGTRLTVV.